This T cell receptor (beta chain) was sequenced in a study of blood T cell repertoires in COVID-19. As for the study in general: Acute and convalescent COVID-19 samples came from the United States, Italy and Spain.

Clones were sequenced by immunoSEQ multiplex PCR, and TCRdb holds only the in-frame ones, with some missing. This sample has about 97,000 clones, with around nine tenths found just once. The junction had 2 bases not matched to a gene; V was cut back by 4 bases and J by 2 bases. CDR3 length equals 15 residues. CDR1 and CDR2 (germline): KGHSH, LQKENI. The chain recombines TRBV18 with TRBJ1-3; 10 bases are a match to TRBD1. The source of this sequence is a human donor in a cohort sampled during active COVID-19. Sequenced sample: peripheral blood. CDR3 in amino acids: CASSLDRGPGNTIYF. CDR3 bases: TGTGCCAGCTCACTTGACAGGGGGCCTGGAAACACCATATATTTT.